This TCR beta chain appears in the sequencing data of a study of cytomegalovirus exposure and HLA in healthy donors. The study, taken as a whole, reports: The study listed under 200 cytomegalovirus-associated TCR beta chains.

Comments on this clone: Its cognate antigen is unknown.

The PCR used 60 Vbeta and 13 Jbeta primers. The table came from immunoSEQ multiplex PCR; TCRdb's copy has only in-frame clones and leaves some out. The data show around 200,000 clones, 77% seen once. The TCR was taken from a woman aged 60-70 years in good health and CMV-seropositive. Sequencing was done on a sample of PBMCs.

CDR3 sequence: CAWGTGVSYNEQFF. The DNA for the CDR3 is TGTGCCTGGGGGACAGGGGTTTCCTACAATGAGCAGTTCTTC. V usage is TRBV30 and J usage is TRBJ2-1; 10 nucleotides align to TRBD1. The CDR3 covers 14 residues. Trimming took 5 bases from V and 1 from J; bases not matched to a gene: 2. Germline values: CDR1 GTSNPN, CDR2 SVGIG (reference sequence).